These 29 T cell receptor beta chains came from one sample sequenced in a study of T cells in Graves' hyperthyroidism and ophthalmopathy. Amplification of TCR beta CDR3 regions was performed using RNA transcripts as template. During a first-round RT-PCR of the TCR CDR3, the HTBI primer set was used. In TCRdb, the multiplex PCR reads were re-called with MiXCR into one record per CDR3 protein. The sample lists about 530,000 distinct CDR3 sequences, roughly a sixth occurring once. The sequenced sample was blood. Receptors originate from a woman younger than 30 with Graves' ophthalmopathy.

The chain is built from TRBV5-4 and TRBJ2-1; TRBD2 aligns across 15 bases. The CDR3 runs 15 residues. Germline V gene lookup returns CDR1 SGHNT and CDR2 YYREEE (reference sequence). Trimming took 5 bases from V and 8 from J; bases not matched to a gene: 5. The CDR3 loop is CASSSGLAGGYEQFF. The CDR3 region has the DNA TGTGCCAGCAGTTCGGGACTAGCGGGGGGATATGAGCAGTTCTTC. Full variable domain (rest looked up from reference TRBV5-4 and TRBJ2-1): ETGVTQSPTHLIKTRGQQVTLRCSSQSGHNTVSWYQQALGQGPQFIFQYYREEENGRGNFPPRFSGLQFPNYSSELNVNALELDDSALYLCASSSGLAGGYEQFFGPGTRLTVL.

Comment on this clonotype: A much larger clone lies a single base off, so this may be a read error. J is TRBJ2-3 and V is TRBV6-5; D is possibly TRBD2 (5 bases). The V and J ends lost 2 bases and 3 bases respectively, with 9 bases between them. Germline V gene lookup returns CDR1 MNHEY and CDR2 SVGAGI. The CDR3 sequence is 14 residues long. In nucleotides, the CDR3 is TGTGCCAGCAGTTACCAGTGGGAGACAGATACGCAGTATTTT. This gives the protein CASSYQWETDTQYF.

Concerning this clonotype itself: A much larger clone lies one base from this, so it may be a read error. The CDR3 sequence is CASSYGVPNEQFF. CDR3 in DNA: TGTGCCAGCAGTTACGGAGTGCCCAATGAGCAGTTCTTC. V is TRBV6-9 and J is TRBJ2-1, with D hard to call. V dropped 3 bases and J dropped 6 bases, with 9 bases sitting between them. Germline CDR1 is MNHGY and CDR2 is SVAAGI. CDR3 length: 13 amino acids.

This clonotype occurred a few times. This CDR3 is CASSYSSTGTGETQYF. In DNA form, the CDR3 reads TGTGCCAGCAGTTACTCTTCGACAGGGACGGGAGAGACCCAGTACTTC. V and J are TRBV6-6 and TRBJ2-5; TRBD1 aligns across 7 bases. The CDR3 consists of 16 residues. Germline CDR1 reads MNHNY; CDR2 reads SVGAGI (reference sequence). V gave up 0 bases and J gave up 4 bases; unmatched junction bases: 8.

V usage is TRBV19 and J usage is TRBJ2-5; D is unresolved. CDR3 size: 14 residues. Trimming pared 0 bases from V and 1 base from J, leaving 6 bases between. Germline CDR1 reads LNHDA; CDR2 reads SQIVND (reference sequence). CDR3 in amino acids: CASSIDVLQETQYF. The CDR3 bases are TGTGCCAGTAGTATAGACGTACTCCAAGAGACCCAGTACTTC. The entire variable domain, with the rest obtained from reference TRBV19 and TRBJ2-5, is as follows: DGGITQSPKYLFRKEGQNVTLSCEQNLNHDAMYWYRQDPGQGLRLIYYSQIVNDFQKGDIAEGYSVSREKKESFPLTVTSAQKNPTAFYLCASSIDVLQETQYFGPGTRLLVL.

There are many counts of this clonotype. The V call is TRBV30, the J call TRBJ2-7; 9 nucleotides line up with TRBD2. This CDR3 has 16 residues. Germline values: CDR1 GTSNPN, CDR2 SVGIG (reference sequence). With V trimmed by 0 bases and J by 5 bases, 11 bases remained unmatched. The CDR3, as DNA: TGTGCCTGGAGTGTAGGGTTCGCGGGAGGGCCCAACGAGCAGTACTTC. Translated, it gives CAWSVGFAGGPNEQYF.

This clonotype was picked up many times. The chain employs TRBV7-2 and TRBJ2-5, with D tentatively TRBD1 or TRBD2 (6 bases each). Trimming removed 1 base from V and 5 bases from J, with 11 bases in between. The V gene's germline CDR1 is SGHTA and CDR2 FQGNSA. The CDR3 extends over 14 amino acids. The DNA for the CDR3 is TGTGCCAGCAGCTTAGATGGGGGGCCTGAGACCCAGTACTTC. Its translation: CASSLDGGPETQYF.

In this sample, this clonotype turned up many times. The CDR3 here is CASSGSGTGDEQYF. Here the CDR3 DNA reads TGTGCCAGCAGTGGATCCGGGACAGGTGACGAGCAGTACTTC. The V and J genes are TRBV6-1 and TRBJ2-7, with TRBD1 matching 8 bases. J lost 5 bases, V lost 4 bases, and 7 bases had no gene match. This CDR3 region has 14 residues. Per the germline V gene, CDR1 is MNHNS and CDR2 is SASEGT.

The rearrangement joins TRBV20-1 to TRBJ2-2; D unclear. V was cut by 2 bases and J by 1 base, with 5 bases left in between. Looked up from germline, CDR1 is DFQATT and CDR2 is SNEGSKA (reference sequence). The CDR3 has 13 residues. In DNA, the CDR3 is TGCAGTGCTAGATCCCTGAACACCGGGGAGCTGTTTTTT. The encoded protein is CSARSLNTGELFF.

This clonotype came up many times. This chain joins TRBV7-2 and TRBJ2-1; D may be TRBD2 (6 bases). This CDR3 has 16 residues. Per germline, CDR1 SGHTA and CDR2 FQGNSA. Trimming left V 3 bases short and J 2 bases short, with 14 bases between. The CDR3 is CASSFGAGITYNEQFF. CDR3 nucleotide sequence: TGTGCCAGCAGCTTTGGTGCGGGAATTACCTACAATGAGCAGTTCTTC.

This clonotype was seen only a few times. V and J are TRBV27 and TRBJ2-7; 7 nucleotides match TRBD2. There are 15 residues in the CDR3. Germline-derived CDR1 and CDR2 are MNHEY and SMNVEV (reference sequence). V dropped 6 bases and J dropped 4; count of bases not matched to a gene: 12. CDR3 DNA sequence: TGTGCCAGCAGAACCCTGGGGGGGGGGTCTTACGAGCAGTACTTC. Its protein is CASRTLGGGSYEQYF.

CDR3 nucleotides: TGTGCCAGCAGTGAGCTCCGAGGACAGGGAGGAGAGCCCCAGCATTTT. This codes for CASSELRGQGGEPQHF. The chain uses TRBV2 and TRBJ1-5; 8 positions agree with TRBD1. This CDR3 contains 16 residues. Germline assignment: CDR1 SNHLY and CDR2 FYNNEI. V gave up 3 bases and J gave up 8 bases; unmatched junction bases: 12.

This clonotype was seen a few times. The chain carries TRBV7-9 and TRBJ1-4; 7 bases are shared with TRBD1. The CDR3 covers 15 residues. The junction had 9 bases not matched to a gene; V was cut back by 5 bases and J by 6 bases. The germline CDR1 and CDR2 sequences are SEHNR and FQNEAQ (reference sequence). Written as DNA, the CDR3 is TGTGCCAGCAGCACTCTGACAGGGTTGGATGAAAAACTGTTTTTT. Translation gives CASSTLTGLDEKLFF.

Comments on this clonotype: A read error is possible here, since a much larger clone lies one base away. The chain joins TRBV29-1 to TRBJ1-1; D is undetermined. Germline CDR1 reads SQVTM; CDR2 reads ANQGSEA. The V end was cut by 5 bases, the J end by 0 bases, with 10 bases between. The CDR3 has 13 amino acids. Here the CDR3 DNA reads TGCAGCGTTAATCACGGAATGAACACTGAAGCTTTCTTT. This sequence encodes CSVNHGMNTEAFF.

Ten or more counts support this clonotype. The rearrangement joins TRBV28 to TRBJ2-1, with no clear D. Germline V gene data show CDR1 as MDHEN and CDR2 as SYDVKM. V was cut by 6 bases and J by 7 bases, with 13 bases left in between. CDR3 length: 13 residues. The CDR3 DNA follows: TGTGCCAGCAGCCCTGGAGAATCGAATGAGCAGTTCTTC. It codes for CASSPGESNEQFF.

The V gene is TRBV7-9, the J gene TRBJ1-4, with D tentatively TRBD1 (5 bases). Germline assignment: CDR1 SEHNR and CDR2 FQNEAQ (reference sequence). V lost 2 bases to trimming and J lost 11 bases, with 12 bases between them. The CDR3 spans 13 residues. The CDR3 DNA follows: TGTGCCAGCAGCTTAACAGGAAGCGAGAAACTGTTTTTT. Protein sequence: CASSLTGSEKLFF.

This clonotype was counted many times. This chain joins TRBV6-1 and TRBJ1-6; 7 nucleotides agree with TRBD1. This CDR3 comprises 14 residues. The V segment lost 5 bases and the J segment 8 bases; nucleotides outside the gene matches: 6. Germline-derived CDR1 and CDR2 are MNHNS and SASEGT. The chain's CDR3 is CASSQRDRDSPLHF. CDR3 sequence (DNA): TGTGCCAGCAGTCAACGGGACAGAGATTCACCCCTCCACTTT.

This clonotype was counted ten times or more. J is TRBJ1-1 and V is TRBV11-3; D remains ambiguous. Between the trimmed V and J ends, which lost 6 bases and 0 bases, there was a span of 11 bases. Germline-derived CDR1 and CDR2 are SGHNT and YENEEA. This CDR3 has 14 residues. CDR3 nucleotides: TGTGCCAGCAGTCTTCACCCCATGAACACTGAAGCTTTCTTT. Amino acid sequence: CASSLHPMNTEAFF.

This clonotype was detected a few times. This chain joins TRBV4-1 and TRBJ1-3, with D perhaps matching TRBD1 (5 bases). The CDR3 consists of 17 residues. The germline V and J ends were trimmed by 4 bases and 0 bases, with 16 bases remaining between them. Germline lookup yields CDR1 MGHRA and CDR2 YSYEKL. CDR3: CASSPVPGVPSGNTIYF. Here the CDR3 DNA reads TGCGCCAGCAGCCCAGTTCCGGGGGTCCCCTCTGGAAACACCATATATTTT.

In its sample, this clonotype was seen many times. This chain uses TRBV28 with TRBJ2-3; 14 nucleotides line up with TRBD2. The CDR3 runs 22 residues. CDR1 is MDHEN, CDR2 SYDVKM, per germline. V lost 3 bases, J lost 2 bases, and 19 bases stayed unmatched. CDR3 sequence (DNA): TGTGCCAGCAGTTTCCCTAGAATCTCGACTAGCGGGGGGGCGAGGGACACAGATACGCAGTATTTT. Encoded protein: CASSFPRISTSGGARDTDTQYF.

The rearrangement links TRBV4-1 to TRBJ1-1; 9 nucleotides line up with TRBD1. The CDR3 runs 15 residues. V trimming: 4 bases; J trimming: 1 base; junction bases outside the gene matches: 4. Germline lookup yields CDR1 MGHRA and CDR2 YSYEKL. The CDR3 spells CASSPYRGRNTEAFF. CDR3 sequence (DNA): TGCGCCAGCAGCCCCTACAGGGGGCGGAACACTGAAGCTTTCTTT.

This clonotype came up a few times. CDR3 in DNA: TGTGCCAGCAGCCCTGGTGGCACAGGGCTGGACAATGAGCAGTTCTTC. It specifies CASSPGGTGLDNEQFF. The chain joins TRBV7-6 to TRBJ2-1; D is perhaps TRBD1 (6 bases). The V end was cut by 5 bases, the J end by 5 bases, with 19 bases between. CDR1 SGHVS and CDR2 FNYEAQ come from the germline V gene. This CDR3 has 16 residues.

The table lists this clonotype with many counts. The chain recombines TRBV7-2 with TRBJ2-7; weak D call: TRBD2 (7 bases). The V end was cut by 2 bases, the J end by 4 bases, with 15 bases between. CDR3 length: 15 residues. CDR1 is SGHTA, CDR2 FQGNSA, per germline. This CDR3 is CASSLRGGGLYEQYF. In DNA form, the CDR3 reads TGTGCCAGCAGCTTAAGGGGGGGAGGGTTGTACGAGCAGTACTTC.

This clonotype was seen repeatedly, ten times or more. The gene calls are TRBV4-1 and TRBJ1-1; D remains unclear. Trimming removed 4 bases at V and 3 bases at J, with 15 bases between. The CDR3 loop spans 15 amino acids. Per the germline V gene, CDR1 is MGHRA and CDR2 is YSYEKL. Here the CDR3 DNA reads TGCGCCAGCAGCCTTATCATGCGGGAGGACACTGAAGCTTTCTTT. Its translation: CASSLIMREDTEAFF.

As for this clonotype: Since a much larger clone is just one base distant, this may be a read error. The chain carries TRBV5-1 and TRBJ1-4; D remains ambiguous. The CDR3 length is 14 residues. In germline, CDR1 is SGHRS, CDR2 YFSETQ. V was cut by 3 bases and J by 6 bases, with 12 bases left in between. The CDR3 coding sequence is TGCGCCAGCAGCTGGGAGGGAGGAGATGAAAAACTGTTTTTT. Its translation: CASSWEGGDEKLFF.

A word on this clonotype: Mismatch with germline at one junction end may stem from a read error. The chain is built from TRBV11-2 and TRBJ2-7; 10 nucleotides agree with TRBD1. Per germline, CDR1 SGHAT and CDR2 FQNNGV. The CDR3 runs to 21 residues. The CDR3 nucleotides are TGTGCCAGCAACTTAGCGGAAAATGTTGGAGTATGGGACAGGGGATTCCGGGAGCAGTACTTC. Translated, it gives CASNLAENVGVWDRGFREQYF. The variable domain in full, completed from reference TRBV11-2 and TRBJ2-7, reads EAGVAQSPRYKIIEKRQSVAFWCNPISGHATLYWYQQILGQGPKLLIQFQNNGVVDDSQLPKDRFSAERLKGVDSTLKIQPAKLEDSAVYLCASNLAENVGVWDRGFREQYFGPGTRLTVT.

The chain uses TRBV6-1 and TRBJ2-3, with D possibly being TRBD1 (6 bases). Per germline, CDR1 MNHNS and CDR2 SASEGT. The CDR3 covers 14 residues. With 2 bases removed from V and 5 bases from J, the gap between germline ends came to 11 bases. The chain's CDR3 is CASSETTRGDTQYF. In nucleotides, the CDR3 is TGTGCCAGCAGTGAAACGACCAGGGGAGATACGCAGTATTTT.

The chain combines TRBV30 with TRBJ2-5, with D perhaps TRBD2 (7 bases). The CDR3 has 15 amino acids. Trimming pared 3 bases from V and 5 bases from J, leaving 19 bases between. Germline V CDR1 and CDR2: GTSNPN, SVGIG (reference sequence). In DNA, the CDR3 is TGTGCCTGGAGACGTAGGGGGGGGCCTCGGGAGACCCAGTACTTC. Protein: CAWRRRGGPRETQYF.

Of note for this clonotype: One end of the junction fails to match germline, which may point to a read error. The chain uses TRBV6-1 and TRBJ2-7, with TRBD1 matching 7 bases. Germline lookup yields CDR1 MNHNS and CDR2 SASEGT. The CDR3 consists of 14 residues. The CDR3 here is CASSAGQGEYGQYF. In DNA, the CDR3 is TGTGCCAGCTCGGCAGGGCAGGGGGAATACGGGCAGTACTTC.